This TCR beta chain was captured in a study of T cells after posttransplantation cyclophosphamide (dated by TCRdb to the mid-2010s). Describing the broader study: The study tracked T cell repertoire reconstitution by TRB sequencing after myeloablative bone marrow transplantation using posttransplantation cyclophosphamide as GVHD prophylaxis. Public TRB sequences were searched against a database of over 3,600 sequences associated with responses to pathogens, tumor antigens, self-antigens and alloantigens. Samples from 30 to 35 PTCy-treated patients, along with samples from 16 of their related bone marrow donors, underwent antigen receptor sequencing. Because TRA and TRB clonality were tightly correlated in nine or ten samples, subsequent TCR analyses were focused on TRB only. In 3 patients, up to about 3 additional blood samples taken between 2 and 5.2 years after transplant also underwent TRB sequencing, as did pretransplant blood from 4 patients. TRB sequencing was performed on blood from all 35 or so PTCy patients with 1-year posttransplant specimens. General conclusions and limits of the study: The TRB repertoires of T cells infiltrating skin or GI tract showed only limited overlap with the TRB repertoires of T cells in blood. At 1-2 months, donor-recipient similarity was low but rose over the first year, and the later blood repertoires were often dominated by donor CD8+ memory clones. Across fewer than 50 patients, recipient CMV seropositivity and CMV reactivation were highly associated with TRB clonality; PTCy diversity was similar to CNI/methotrexate controls.

The treatment or condition label of this sample denotes: high-dose cyclophosphamide on days +3 and +4 as single-agent GVHD prophylaxis. For conditioning, the PTCy patients got busulfan and fludarabine, then a related or unrelated marrow graft, followed by cyclophosphamide on days +3 and +4. The PTCy-treated patients were enrolled in a prospective multi-institutional clinical trial. Peripheral blood and bone marrow mononuclear cells were isolated by Ficoll-Hypaque density centrifugation and cryopreserved. CDR1 and CDR2 (SGHNT, YYREEE) derive from the germline V gene (reference sequence). From cysteine to phenylalanine, the CDR3 is 14 amino acids long. The only DNA kept is the CDR3, 42 bases in frame from the first base. Genomic DNA was the input for TRB sequencing, which was run either with the immunoSEQ assay at survey resolution or with the hsTCRB kit. As for the authors' bioinformatics: The immunoSEQ software was used for initial read processing, and the LymphoSeq R package was used for repertoire analyses. Clonality was computed as 1 minus normalized Shannon entropy, and a Gini coefficient was also calculated for each TRB dataset. To infer phenotypes in unsorted samples, TRB sequences from sorted subsets of the recipient or donor were mapped onto the unsorted samples of the same recipient. TCRdb mirrors the immuneACCESS table, restricted to in-frame sequences. Some clones are absent from its copies; in checked studies, under half trace to an unresolved V gene, and the reason for the others is unknown. The DNA was the basis for D and trimming; V, J and clone size are from that table. This sample comprises over 10,000 clones, 2% to 2.5% of them detected only once. 15% to 19% of the sample is taken by the ten largest.

Regarding this clone: Its cognate antigen has yet to be identified. Qualities for individual bases were not recorded, and no much larger clone is one base off.

Rearrangement joined TRBV5-4 to TRBJ2-5; TRBD1 fits 8 bases in the junction. The J call may be in error: the DNA end matches TRBJ2-7 better. The receptor was isolated from a male patient between 25 and 39 years old who received an allogeneic stem cell transplant from a related donor, was CMV-positive, and had no GVHD. After a transplant, some of the T cells may come from the graft donor. Sequencing used PBMCs, obtained after allogeneic stem cell transplant with posttransplant cyclophosphamide. The DNA reads as follows: TGTGCCAGCAGACCCGGACAGGGCCACGGCGAGCAGTACTTC. It is translated as CASRPGQGHGEQYF.